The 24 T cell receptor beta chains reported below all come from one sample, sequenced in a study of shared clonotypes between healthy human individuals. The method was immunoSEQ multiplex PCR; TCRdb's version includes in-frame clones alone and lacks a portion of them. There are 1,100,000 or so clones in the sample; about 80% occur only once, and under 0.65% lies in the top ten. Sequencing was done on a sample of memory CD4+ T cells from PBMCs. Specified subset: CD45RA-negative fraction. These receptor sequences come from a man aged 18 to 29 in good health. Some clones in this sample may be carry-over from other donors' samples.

The CDR3 nucleotides read TGTGCCAGCAGTTTTGCAGGGGCAAGGGTCCAGCATTTT. Translating gives CASSFAGARVQHF. This chain uses TRBV28 with TRBJ1-5; possible D gene TRBD1, 6 bases. V was shortened by 3 bases and J by 12 bases, with 15 bases between the two germline ends. The CDR3 has 13 amino acids. Germline V gene data show CDR1 as MDHEN and CDR2 as SYDVKM.

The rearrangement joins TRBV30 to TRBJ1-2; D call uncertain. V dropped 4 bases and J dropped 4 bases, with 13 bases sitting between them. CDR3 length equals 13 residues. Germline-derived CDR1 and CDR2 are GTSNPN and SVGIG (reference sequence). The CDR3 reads CAWTGSFPYGYTF. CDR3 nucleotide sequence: TGTGCCTGGACGGGGTCGTTCCCCTATGGCTACACCTTC.

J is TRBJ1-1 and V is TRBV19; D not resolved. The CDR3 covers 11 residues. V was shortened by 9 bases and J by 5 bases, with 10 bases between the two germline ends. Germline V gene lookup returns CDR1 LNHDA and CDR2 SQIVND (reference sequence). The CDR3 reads CARVRRTEAFF. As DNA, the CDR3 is TGTGCCAGGGTCCGCCGGACTGAAGCTTTCTTT.

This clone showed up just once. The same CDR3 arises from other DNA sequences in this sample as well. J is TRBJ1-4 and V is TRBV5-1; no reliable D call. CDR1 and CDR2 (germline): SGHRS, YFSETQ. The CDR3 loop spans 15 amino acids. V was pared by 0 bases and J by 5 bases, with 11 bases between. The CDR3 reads CASSLVGGINEKLFF. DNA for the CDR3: TGCGCCAGCAGCTTGGTGGGCGGAATAAATGAAAAACTGTTTTTT.

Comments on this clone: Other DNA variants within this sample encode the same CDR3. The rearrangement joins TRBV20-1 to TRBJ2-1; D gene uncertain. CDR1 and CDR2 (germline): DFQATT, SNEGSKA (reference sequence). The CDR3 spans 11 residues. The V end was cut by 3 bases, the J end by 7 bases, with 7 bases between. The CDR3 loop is CSASPRNEQFF. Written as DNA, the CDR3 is TGCAGTGCTAGTCCCAGGAATGAGCAGTTCTTC.

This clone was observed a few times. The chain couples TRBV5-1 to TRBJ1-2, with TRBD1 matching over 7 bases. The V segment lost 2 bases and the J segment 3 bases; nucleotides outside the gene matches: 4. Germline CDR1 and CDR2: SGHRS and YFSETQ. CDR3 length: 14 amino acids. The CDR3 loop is CASSFVTGDYGYTF. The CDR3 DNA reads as TGCGCCAGCAGCTTCGTAACAGGGGACTATGGCTACACCTTC.

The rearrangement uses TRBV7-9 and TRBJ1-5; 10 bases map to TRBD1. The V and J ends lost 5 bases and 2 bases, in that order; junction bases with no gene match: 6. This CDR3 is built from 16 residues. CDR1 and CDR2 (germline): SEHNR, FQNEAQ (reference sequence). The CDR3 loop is CASSVGQGGRNQPQHF. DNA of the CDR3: TGTGCCAGCAGCGTTGGACAGGGGGGGCGCAATCAGCCCCAGCATTTT. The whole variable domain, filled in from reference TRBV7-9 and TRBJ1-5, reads DTGVSQNPRHKITKRGQNVTFRCDPISEHNRLYWYRQTLGQGPEFLTYFQNEAQLEKSRLLSDRFSAERPKGSFSTLEIQRTEQGDSAMYLCASSVGQGGRNQPQHFGDGTRLSIL.

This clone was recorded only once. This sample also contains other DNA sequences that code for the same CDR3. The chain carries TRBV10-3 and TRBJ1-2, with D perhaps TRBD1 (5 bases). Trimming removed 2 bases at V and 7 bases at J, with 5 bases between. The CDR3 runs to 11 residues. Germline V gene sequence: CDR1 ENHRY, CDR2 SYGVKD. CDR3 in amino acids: CAISEGGGYTF. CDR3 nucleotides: TGTGCCATCAGTGAGGGGGGTGGCTACACCTTC.

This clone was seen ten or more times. CDR3 sequence: CASRGLVMNTEAFF. CDR3 DNA sequence: TGTGCCAGCAGGGGGCTTGTCATGAACACTGAAGCTTTCTTT. V is TRBV9 and J is TRBJ1-1; the D gene is possibly TRBD1 (5 bases). Germline V lookup: CDR1 SGDLS, CDR2 YYNGEE. V was clipped by 5 bases and J by 0 bases, with 11 bases between them. The CDR3 has 14 residues.

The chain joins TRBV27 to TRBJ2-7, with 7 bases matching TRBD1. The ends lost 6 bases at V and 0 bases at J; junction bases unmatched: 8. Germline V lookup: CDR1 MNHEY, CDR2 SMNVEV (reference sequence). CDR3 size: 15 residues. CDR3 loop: CASSGDSLGSYEQYF. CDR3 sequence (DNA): TGTGCCAGCAGCGGGGACAGCTTAGGCTCCTACGAGCAGTACTTC.

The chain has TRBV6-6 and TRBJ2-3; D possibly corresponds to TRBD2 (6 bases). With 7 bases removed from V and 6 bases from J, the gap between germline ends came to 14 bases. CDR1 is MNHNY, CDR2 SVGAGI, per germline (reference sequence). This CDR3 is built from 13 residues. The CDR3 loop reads CASTPTSSDTQYF. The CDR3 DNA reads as TGTGCCAGCACTCCAACTAGCTCCGATACGCAGTATTTT.

The CDR3 reads CASSFMMSQGSSGEQYF. The CDR3 bases are TGTGCCAGTAGTTTCATGATGTCGCAGGGCTCCTCGGGCGAGCAGTACTTC. V and J are TRBV19 and TRBJ2-7; possible D gene TRBD1, 5 bases. The V gene lost 5 bases and the J gene lost 6 bases, with 26 bases spanning the gap. Germline V CDR1 and CDR2: LNHDA, SQIVND (reference sequence). CDR3 length: 17 amino acids.

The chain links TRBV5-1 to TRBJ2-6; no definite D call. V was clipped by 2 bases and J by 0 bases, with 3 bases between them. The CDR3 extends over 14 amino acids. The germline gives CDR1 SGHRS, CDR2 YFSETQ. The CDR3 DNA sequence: TGCGCCAGCAGCTTTCTCTCTGGGGCCAACGTCCTGACTTTC. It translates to CASSFLSGANVLTF.

The CDR3 sequence is CASSSQGAGTEAFF. The CDR3 DNA sequence: TGTGCCAGCAGCTCACAGGGGGCCGGCACTGAAGCTTTCTTT. This sequence joins TRBV7-9 and TRBJ1-1, with TRBD1 identical over 9 bases. From germline, CDR1 is SEHNR and CDR2 FQNEAQ (reference sequence). Trimming took 4 bases from V and 4 from J; bases not matched to a gene: 4. This CDR3 has 14 amino acids.

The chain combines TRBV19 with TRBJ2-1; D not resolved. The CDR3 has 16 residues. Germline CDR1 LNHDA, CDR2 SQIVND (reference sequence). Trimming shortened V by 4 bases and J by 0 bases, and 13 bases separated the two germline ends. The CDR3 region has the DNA TGTGCCAGTAGTACCCCGCTACGAAGCTCCTACAATGAGCAGTTCTTC. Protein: CASSTPLRSSYNEQFF.

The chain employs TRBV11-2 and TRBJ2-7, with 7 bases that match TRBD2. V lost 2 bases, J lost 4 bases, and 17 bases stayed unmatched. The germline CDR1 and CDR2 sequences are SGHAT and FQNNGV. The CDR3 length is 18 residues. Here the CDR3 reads CASSLRPQGGSIGYEQYF. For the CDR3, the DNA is TGTGCCAGCAGCTTACGCCCCCAGGGCGGGAGTATAGGGTACGAGCAGTACTTC. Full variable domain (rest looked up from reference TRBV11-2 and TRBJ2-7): EAGVAQSPRYKIIEKRQSVAFWCNPISGHATLYWYQQILGQGPKLLIQFQNNGVVDDSQLPKDRFSAERLKGVDSTLKIQPAKLEDSAVYLCASSLRPQGGSIGYEQYFGPGTRLTVT.

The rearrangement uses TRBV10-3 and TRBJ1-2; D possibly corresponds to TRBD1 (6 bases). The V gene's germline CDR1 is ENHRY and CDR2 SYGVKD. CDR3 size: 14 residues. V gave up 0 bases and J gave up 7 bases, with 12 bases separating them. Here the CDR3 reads CAISESNRASGYTF. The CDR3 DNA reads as TGTGCCATCAGTGAGTCGAACAGGGCAAGTGGCTACACCTTC.

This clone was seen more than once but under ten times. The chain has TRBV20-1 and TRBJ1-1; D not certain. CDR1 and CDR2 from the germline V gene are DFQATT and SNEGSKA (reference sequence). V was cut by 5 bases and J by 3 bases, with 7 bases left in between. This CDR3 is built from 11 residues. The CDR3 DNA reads TGCAGTGCTCCAACCGACACTGAAGCTTTCTTT. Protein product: CSAPTDTEAFF.

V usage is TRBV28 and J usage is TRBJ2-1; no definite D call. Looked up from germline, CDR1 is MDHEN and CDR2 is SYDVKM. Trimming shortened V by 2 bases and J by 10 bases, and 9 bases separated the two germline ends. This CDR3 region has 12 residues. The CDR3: CASSLPKREQFF. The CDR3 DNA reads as TGTGCCAGCAGTTTACCAAAAAGGGAGCAGTTCTTC.

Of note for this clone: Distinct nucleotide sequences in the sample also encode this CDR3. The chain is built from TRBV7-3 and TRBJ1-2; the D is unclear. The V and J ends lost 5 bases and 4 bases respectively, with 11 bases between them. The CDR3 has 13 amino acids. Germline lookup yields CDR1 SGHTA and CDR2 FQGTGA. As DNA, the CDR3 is TGTGCCAGCAGCCCAGACCGGGGCTATGGCTACACCTTC. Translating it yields CASSPDRGYGYTF.

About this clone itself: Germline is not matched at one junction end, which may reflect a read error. CDR3 protein: CGAIGTDGYTF. In DNA, the CDR3 is TGCGGTGCCATAGGGACAGATGGCTACACCTTC. The chain carries TRBV20-1 and TRBJ1-2; 7 nucleotides line up with TRBD1. The germline V gene encodes CDR1 DFQATT and CDR2 SNEGSKA (reference sequence). This CDR3 is 11 amino acids long.

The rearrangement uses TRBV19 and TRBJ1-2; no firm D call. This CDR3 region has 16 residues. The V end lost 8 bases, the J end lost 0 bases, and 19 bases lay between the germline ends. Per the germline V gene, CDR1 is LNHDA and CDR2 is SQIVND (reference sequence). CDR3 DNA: TGTGCCAGTGTCTCAGCAAGCCGGAGCCCTAACTATGGCTACACCTTC. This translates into CASVSASRSPNYGYTF.

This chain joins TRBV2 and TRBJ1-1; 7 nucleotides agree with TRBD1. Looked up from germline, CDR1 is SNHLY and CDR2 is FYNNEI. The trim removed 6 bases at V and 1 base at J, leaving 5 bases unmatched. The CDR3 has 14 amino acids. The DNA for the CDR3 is TGTGCCAGCAGCAGGGACAGACCGAACACTGAAGCTTTCTTT. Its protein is CASSRDRPNTEAFF.

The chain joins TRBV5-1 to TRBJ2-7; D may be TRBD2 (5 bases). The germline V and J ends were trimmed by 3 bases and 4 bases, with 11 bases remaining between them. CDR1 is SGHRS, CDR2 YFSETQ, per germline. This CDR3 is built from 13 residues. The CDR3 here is CASSSGQRYEQYF. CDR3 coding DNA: TGCGCCAGCAGCTCGGGTCAGCGGTACGAGCAGTACTTC.